This T cell receptor beta chain was found in a study of blood T cell repertoires in COVID-19. In the study overall: Sources were T cells, B-cell-depleted T cells, or PBMCs; the material itself was cDNA or gDNA.

In Cohort 3, a recovered donor had either two negative PCRs, clearance, or symptom resolution. V shed 1 base and J shed 10 bases, with 12 bases lying between them. Germline V gene sequence: CDR1 SGHRS, CDR2 YFSETQ. The CDR3 covers 13 residues. Authors' methods: Reference gene primers were amplified, and this amplification served to estimate nucleated cell counts. TCRdb keeps only in-frame clones here, not all; method: immunoSEQ multiplex PCR. V and J calls and clone size are given by that table; D and trimming were obtained from the DNA. The sample includes over 300,000 clones, about 85% seen only once; the top ten take less than 6%.

This sequence joins TRBV5-1 and TRBJ2-1, with D uncertain. The receptor was isolated from a woman between 25 and 40 years old who had recovered from COVID-19. Sequencing was performed on PBMCs or T cells enriched from blood (not recorded which). The CDR3 DNA reads as TGCGCCAGCAGCTTGAGCCCGAAAGAAGAGCAGTTCTTC. Translation gives CASSLSPKEEQFF.